This TCR beta chain derives from a study of OX40 agonist ivuxolimab in advanced cancers. The CDR3 has 17 residues. V dropped 3 bases and J dropped 3 bases, with 19 bases sitting between them. In germline, CDR1 is SGHRS, CDR2 YFSETQ. Concerning this clone: Its target is unknown. Other DNA sequences in this sample translate to the same CDR3.

Individuals having autoimmune disease history or systemic immunosuppression were not enrolled. Regarding the study as a whole: By week 6 at 0.1 to 3.0 mg/kg, blood CD4+ and CD8+ T cells had expanded clonally.

Clones were sequenced by immunoSEQ multiplex PCR, and TCRdb holds only the in-frame ones, with some missing. Of 60,000 to 90,000 clones in the sample, around 90% were seen once. Sequencing was performed on CD4+ or CD8+ T cells sorted from blood, taken in a trial of the OX40 agonist ivuxolimab. This TCR derives from an adult with an advanced solid tumor such as melanoma, head and neck, liver or kidney cancer. V and J are TRBV5-1 and TRBJ1-5, with D possibly matching TRBD1 (5 bases). The CDR3 protein is CASSSPRAGVPNQPQHF. The CDR3 bases are TGCGCCAGCAGCTCGCCTAGGGCGGGGGTGCCCAATCAGCCCCAGCATTTT.